This T cell receptor (beta chain) was captured in a study of CD8+ T cells in alopecia areata. The germline V gene has CDR1 SGHRS and CDR2 YFSETQ. V shed 4 bases and J 5 bases; nucleotides not matched to a gene: 5. The CDR3 is 14 residues long. The study's findings and limits: Mice showed clearer TCR sharing than patients did, a gap that was possibly HLA-related. Especially in alopecia totalis/universalis, lesional scalp showed greater clonality than normal scalp did. Scalp clonality decreased significantly with tofacitinib, and so did expanded CD8+ clones among the top 100.

As to treatment: oral pan-JAK inhibitor, 5-10 mg twice daily. Peripheral blood and lesional scalp punch biopsies were taken from alopecia areata patients. With regard to this clone: Its specificity is unknown.

RNA was isolated and reverse transcribed to cDNA, the sequencing template. Assay used: immunoSEQ multiplex PCR; TCRdb lists only in-frame clones, some missing. The sample has hundreds of thousands of clones, roughly 64% seen once; the top ten hold approximately 1.7%. The chain combines TRBV5-1 with TRBJ2-4; 8 bases agree with TRBD2. This receptor was identified in a human donor with alopecia areata. The input for sequencing was CD4+ T cells sorted from blood, taken at week 24, from a patient treated with tofacitinib. The CDR3, as DNA: TGCGCCAGCAGCGCGGGGGGCGGCGAAAACATTCAGTACTTC. Translation: CASSAGGGENIQYF.